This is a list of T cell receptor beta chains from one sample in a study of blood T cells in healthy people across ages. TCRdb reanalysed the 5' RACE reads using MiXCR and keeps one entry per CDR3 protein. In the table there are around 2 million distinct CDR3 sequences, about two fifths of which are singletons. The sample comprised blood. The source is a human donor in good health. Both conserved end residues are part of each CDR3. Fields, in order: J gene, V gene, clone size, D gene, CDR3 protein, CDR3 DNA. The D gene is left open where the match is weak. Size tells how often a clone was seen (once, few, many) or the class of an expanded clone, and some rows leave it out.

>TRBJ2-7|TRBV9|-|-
CASSPGRRIAYEQYF
TGTGCCAGCAGCCCGGGGAGGCGAATCGCCTACGAGCAGTACTTC
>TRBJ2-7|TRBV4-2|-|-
CASSQELGVNPYEQYF
TGTGCCAGCAGCCAAGAATTGGGGGTCAACCCCTACGAGCAGTACTTC
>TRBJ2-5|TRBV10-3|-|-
CAISDPELGQTYF
TGTGCCATCAGTGATCCTGAGTTGGGACAAACGTACTTC
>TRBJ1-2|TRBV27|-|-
CASSLSSAEQFYGYTF
TGTGCCAGCAGTTTATCGAGTGCAGAACAGTTCTATGGCTACACCTTC
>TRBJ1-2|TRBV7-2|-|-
CASSPGVYDYGYTF
TGTGCCAGCAGCCCAGGGGTGTATGACTATGGCTACACCTTC
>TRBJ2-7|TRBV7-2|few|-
CASSLTGYPYEQYF
TGTGCCAGCAGCTTAACGGGCTATCCCTACGAGCAGTACTTC
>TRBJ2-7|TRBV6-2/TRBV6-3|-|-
CASSYGGETYEQYF
TGTGCCAGCAGTTACGGCGGGGAGACCTACGAGCAGTACTTC
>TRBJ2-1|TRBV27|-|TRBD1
CAIQKQGKGDEQFF
TGTGCCATCCAAAAACAGGGGAAGGGGGATGAGCAGTTCTTC
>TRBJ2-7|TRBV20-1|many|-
CSAGDTSYEQYF
TGCAGTGCTGGGGACACAAGCTACGAGCAGTACTTC
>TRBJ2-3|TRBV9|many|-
CASSVVGEDTQYF
TGTGCCAGCAGCGTAGTAGGAGAAGATACGCAGTATTTT
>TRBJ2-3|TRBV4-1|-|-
CASSQTLSSTDTQYF
TGCGCCAGCAGCCAAACCCTCTCTAGCACAGATACGCAGTATTTT
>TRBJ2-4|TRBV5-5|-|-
CASSSDLGIQYF
TGTGCCAGCAGCTCGGACCTCGGCATTCAGTACTTC
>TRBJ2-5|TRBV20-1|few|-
CSHSGQRGETQYF
TGCAGTCACTCAGGGCAGAGAGGGGAGACCCAGTACTTC
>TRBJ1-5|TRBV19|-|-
CASSIRYNQPQHF
TGTGCCAGTAGTATTCGCTACAATCAGCCCCAGCATTTT
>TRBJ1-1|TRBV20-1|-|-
CSARDDGFTEAFF
TGCAGTGCTCGGGACGACGGCTTCACTGAAGCTTTCTTT
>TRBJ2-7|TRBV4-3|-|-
CASSQDWRVRGEQYF
TGCGCCAGCAGCCAAGATTGGAGGGTTCGCGGGGAGCAGTACTTC
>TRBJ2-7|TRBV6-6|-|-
CASSTGKNYEQYF
TGTGCCAGCAGCACCGGAAAGAACTACGAGCAGTACTTC
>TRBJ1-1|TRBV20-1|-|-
CSAQDRSGSNTEAFF
TGCAGTGCCCAGGATAGGTCAGGCAGTAACACTGAAGCTTTCTTT
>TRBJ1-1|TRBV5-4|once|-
CASSKPITGIDTEAFF
TGTGCCAGCAGCAAGCCTATTACAGGGATCGACACTGAAGCTTTCTTT
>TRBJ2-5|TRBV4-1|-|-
CASSQGTHTAETQYF
TGCGCCAGCAGCCAAGGAACCCATACGGCAGAGACCCAGTACTTC
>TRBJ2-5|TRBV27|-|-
CASSFGADQQETQYF
TGTGCCAGCAGTTTTGGGGCAGACCAACAAGAGACCCAGTACTTC
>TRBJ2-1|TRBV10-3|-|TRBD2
CAISLRRTSGEDEQFF
TGTGCCATCAGTCTCCGCCGGACTAGCGGGGAAGATGAGCAGTTCTTC
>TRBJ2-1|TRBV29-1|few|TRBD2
CSVGLAGASLYNEQFF
TGCAGCGTTGGGCTAGCGGGGGCCTCACTTTACAATGAGCAGTTCTTC
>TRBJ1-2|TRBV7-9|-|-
CASSSSIDSRYGYTF
TGTGCCAGCAGCAGTTCCATCGACAGTCGTTATGGCTACACCTTC
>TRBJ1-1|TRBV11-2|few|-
CASSYNRDGTEAFF
TGTGCCAGCAGCTACAACAGGGATGGCACTGAAGCTTTCTTT
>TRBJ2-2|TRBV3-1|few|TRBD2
CASSTWTSGDTGELFF
TGTGCCAGCAGCACGTGGACTAGCGGGGACACCGGGGAGCTGTTTTTT
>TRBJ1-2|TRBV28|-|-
CASSFGGRSNYGYTF
TGTGCCAGCAGTTTTGGTGGCAGGAGTAACTATGGCTACACCTTC
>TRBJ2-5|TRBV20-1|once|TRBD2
CSARDEGSGGPMEETQYF
TGCAGTGCTAGAGATGAGGGTAGCGGGGGGCCAATGGAAGAGACCCAGTACTTC
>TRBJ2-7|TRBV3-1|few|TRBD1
CASSQDIRQGAPYEQYF
TGTGCCAGCAGCCAAGATATACGACAGGGGGCACCCTACGAGCAGTACTTC
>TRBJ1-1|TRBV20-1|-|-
CSAIYRYTEAFF
TGCAGTGCTATATACAGGTACACTGAAGCTTTCTTT
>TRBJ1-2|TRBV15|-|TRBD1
CATSRDLRRGLGYGYTF
TGTGCCACCAGCAGAGATCTACGCAGGGGGCTAGGCTATGGCTACACCTTC
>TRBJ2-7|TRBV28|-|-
CAWRGRGTTYEQYF
TGTGCCTGGAGGGGGAGGGGGACGACCTACGAGCAGTACTTC
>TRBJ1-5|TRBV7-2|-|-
CASSFFVNQPQHF
TGTGCCAGCAGCTTCTTTGTGAATCAGCCCCAGCATTTT
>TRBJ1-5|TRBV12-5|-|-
CASGSSTGIGQPQHF
TGTGCTAGTGGTTCGAGTACAGGGATCGGTCAGCCCCAGCATTTT
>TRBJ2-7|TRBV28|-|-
CASSLALSFREQYF
TGTGCCAGCAGTTTGGCATTGTCGTTCCGAGAGCAGTACTTC
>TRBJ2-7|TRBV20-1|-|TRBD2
CSARLAGAFSYEQYF
TGCAGTGCTAGACTAGCGGGGGCCTTCTCCTACGAGCAGTACTTC
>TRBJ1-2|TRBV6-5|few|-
CASSPDRAHNYGYTF
TGTGCCAGCAGCCCAGACAGAGCCCATAACTATGGCTACACCTTC
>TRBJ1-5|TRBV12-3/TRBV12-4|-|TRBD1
CASSFGTGVRQPQHF
TGTGCCAGCAGTTTCGGAACAGGGGTAAGGCAGCCCCAGCATTTT
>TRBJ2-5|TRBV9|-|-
CASSAADPEEETQYF
TGTGCCAGCAGCGCCGCGGACCCGGAGGAAGAGACCCAGTACTTC
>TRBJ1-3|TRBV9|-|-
CASSGTVVGNTIYF
TGTGCCAGCAGCGGGACCGTCGTTGGAAACACCATATATTTT
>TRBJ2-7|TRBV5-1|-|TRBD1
CASSFYFEGAAEQYF
TGCGCCAGCAGCTTTTATTTCGAGGGGGCAGCCGAGCAGTACTTC
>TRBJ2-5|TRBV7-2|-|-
CASSPLLGQYF
TGTGCCAGCAGCCCACTATTAGGACAGTACTTC
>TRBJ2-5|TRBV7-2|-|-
CASSFEATARQTQYF
TGTGCCAGCAGCTTCGAGGCTACAGCACGACAGACCCAGTACTTC
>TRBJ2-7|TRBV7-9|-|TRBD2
CASSGSGTSGAYEQYF
TGTGCCAGCAGCGGCTCAGGGACTAGCGGGGCCTACGAGCAGTACTTC
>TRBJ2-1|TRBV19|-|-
CASSTPSWGSSYNEQFF
TGTGCCAGTAGTACCCCCAGTTGGGGCAGCTCCTACAATGAGCAGTTCTTC
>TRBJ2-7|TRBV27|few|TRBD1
CASSLLVGGQGSYEQYF
TGTGCCAGCAGTTTGTTAGTAGGGGGACAGGGCTCGTACGAGCAGTACTTC
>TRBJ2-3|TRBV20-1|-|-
CSASGYTDTQYF
TGCAGTGCTAGCGGGTACACAGATACGCAGTATTTT
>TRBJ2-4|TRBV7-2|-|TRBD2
CASSLMIPLRGVKNIQYF
TGTGCCAGCAGCTTAATGATCCCACTTCGGGGGGTCAAAAACATTCAGTACTTC
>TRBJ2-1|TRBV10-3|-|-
CAVSESGGTHYNEQFF
TGTGCCGTCAGTGAGTCCGGGGGGACACACTACAATGAGCAGTTCTTC
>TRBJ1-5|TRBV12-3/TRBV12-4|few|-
CASSRGGSSNQPQHF
TGTGCCAGCAGTAGGGGCGGTAGTAGCAATCAGCCCCAGCATTTT
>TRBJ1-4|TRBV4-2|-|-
CASSQIQGRDEKLFF
TGTGCCAGCAGCCAAATACAGGGAAGGGACGAAAAACTGTTTTTT
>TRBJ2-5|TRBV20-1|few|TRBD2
CSAEGTSGVEQYF
TGCAGTGCTGAAGGGACTAGCGGGGTTGAGCAGTACTTC
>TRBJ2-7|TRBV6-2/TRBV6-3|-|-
CASSYSPREWPEQYF
TGTGCCAGCAGTTACTCCCCCCGAGAATGGCCCGAGCAGTACTTC
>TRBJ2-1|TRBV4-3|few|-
CASSQGARDVDNEQFF
TGCGCCAGCAGCCAAGGTGCGCGGGACGTCGACAATGAGCAGTTCTTC
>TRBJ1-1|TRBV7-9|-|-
CASSFLDRPNTEAFF
TGTGCCAGCAGCTTCTTGGACAGACCTAACACTGAAGCTTTCTTT